This TCR beta chain was recovered during a study of early T cells in non-severe SARS-CoV-2 infection. Study-wide background: The authors sequenced bulk RNA from unsorted whole blood, leaving chains unpaired. Findings and limits, study-wide: VDJdb matching favored anti-spike CD8 responses, missing private and CD4 specificities.

Attachment of unique molecular identifiers to individual cDNA molecules was performed. TCRdb processed the 5' RACE reads anew with MiXCR; each CDR3 protein has one entry. In the table there are more than 35,000 distinct CDR3 sequences, 5% to 6.5% of which are singletons. Germline CDR1 reads MNHEY; CDR2 reads SVGEGT. CDR3 length: 17 amino acids. The V gene end was trimmed by 4 bases and the J gene end by 0 bases; junction bases not matched to a gene: 8. On this clonotype itself: Antigen specificity is unknown.

This sequence joins TRBV6-2 or TRBV6-3 and TRBJ1-1; 10 nucleotides line up with TRBD1. The specimen was whole blood. This TCR came from an adult who was a healthcare worker with PCR-confirmed SARS-CoV-2 infection or an uninfected control (not recorded which). The CDR3 region is CASSWRDRGFLNTEAFF. Written as DNA, the CDR3 is TGTGCCAGCAGTTGGAGGGACAGGGGATTTCTGAACACTGAAGCTTTCTTT.